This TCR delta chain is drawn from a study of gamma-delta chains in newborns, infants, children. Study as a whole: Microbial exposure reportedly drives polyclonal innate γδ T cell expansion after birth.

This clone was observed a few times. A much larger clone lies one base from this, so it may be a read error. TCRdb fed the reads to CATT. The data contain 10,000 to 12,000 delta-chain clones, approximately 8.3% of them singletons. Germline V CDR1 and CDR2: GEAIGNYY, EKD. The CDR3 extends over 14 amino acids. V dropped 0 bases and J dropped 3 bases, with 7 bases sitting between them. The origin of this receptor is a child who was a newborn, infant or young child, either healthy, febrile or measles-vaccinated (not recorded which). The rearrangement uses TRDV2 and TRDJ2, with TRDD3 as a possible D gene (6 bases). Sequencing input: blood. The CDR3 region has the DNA TGTGCCTGTGACACCGTGGGGGTGACAGCACAACTCTTCTTT. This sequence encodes CACDTVGVTAQLFF.